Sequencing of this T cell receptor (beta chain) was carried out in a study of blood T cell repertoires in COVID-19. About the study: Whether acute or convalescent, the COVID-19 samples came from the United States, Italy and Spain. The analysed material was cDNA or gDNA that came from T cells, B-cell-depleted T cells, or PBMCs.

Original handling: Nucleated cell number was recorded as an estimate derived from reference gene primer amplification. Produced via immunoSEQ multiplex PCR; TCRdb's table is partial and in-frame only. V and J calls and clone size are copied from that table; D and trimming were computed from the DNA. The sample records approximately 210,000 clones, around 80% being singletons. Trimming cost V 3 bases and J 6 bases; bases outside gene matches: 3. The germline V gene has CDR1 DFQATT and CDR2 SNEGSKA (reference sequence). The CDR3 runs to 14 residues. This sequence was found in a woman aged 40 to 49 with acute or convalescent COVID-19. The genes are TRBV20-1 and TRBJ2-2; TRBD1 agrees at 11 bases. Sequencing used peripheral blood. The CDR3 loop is CSASWTGGPGELFF. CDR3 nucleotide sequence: TGCAGTGCTAGTTGGACAGGGGGCCCCGGGGAGCTGTTTTTT.